These 17 T cell receptor beta chains came from one sample sequenced in a study of T cells in Graves' hyperthyroidism and ophthalmopathy. Amplification of TCR beta CDR3 regions was performed using RNA transcripts as template. A set of HTBI primers served as the primers for a first-round RT-PCR of the TCR CDR3. One entry per CDR3 protein results from TCRdb running MiXCR on the multiplex PCR reads. The table lists over 500,000 distinct CDR3 sequences, about 46% of them singletons. The source material was peripheral blood or thyroid tissue (not recorded which). The receptors originated from an adult woman with Graves' disease, either hyperthyroidism or ophthalmopathy (not recorded which).

This clonotype was seen ten or more times. J is TRBJ2-7 and V is TRBV20-1; 10 positions agree with TRBD2. The CDR3 extends over 15 amino acids. Germline V gene data show CDR1 as DFQATT and CDR2 as SNEGSKA (reference sequence). Trimming removed 5 bases from V and 1 base from J; junction bases left unmatched: 8. The CDR3 protein is CSARPLLAGSYEQYF. The CDR3 region has the DNA TGCAGTGCTCGACCTCTACTAGCGGGATCCTACGAGCAGTACTTC.

This clonotype has a count of ten or more. This chain uses TRBV7-2 with TRBJ1-5; tentative D call: TRBD1 (5 bases). The V end was cut by 5 bases, the J end by 4 bases, with 9 bases between. The germline V gene has CDR1 SGHTA and CDR2 FQGNSA. CDR3 length: 13 residues. CDR3 region: CASSVGPNQPQHF. CDR3 coding DNA: TGTGCCAGCAGCGTGGGACCTAATCAGCCCCAGCATTTT. Looking up the rest from reference TRBV7-2 and TRBJ1-5 gives the full variable domain: GAGVSQSPSNKVTEKGKDVELRCDPISGHTALYWYRQSLGQGLEFLIYFQGNSAPDKSGLPSDRFSAERTGGSVSTLTIQRTQQEDSAVYLCASSVGPNQPQHFGDGTRLSIL.

The chain employs TRBV5-5 and TRBJ2-5; 8 bases align to TRBD1. Unmatched junction bases numbered 7, after V lost 2 bases and J lost 7 bases. Germline V gene data show CDR1 as SGHKS and CDR2 as YYEKEE (reference sequence). This CDR3 comprises 14 residues. The CDR3 is CASSFRAGGLTQYF. The CDR3 DNA follows: TGTGCCAGCAGCTTCCGGGCAGGGGGCCTGACCCAGTACTTC.

This clonotype was counted between two and nine times. V and J are TRBV7-8 and TRBJ2-2, with a possible D match to TRBD1 (5 bases). Per the germline V gene, CDR1 is SGHVS and CDR2 is FQNEAQ. The length of the CDR3 is 16 residues. Trimming stripped 2 bases from V and 5 bases from J, with 15 bases between. CDR3 sequence (DNA): TGTGCCAGCAGCTTACGGCTGGGGCGGCGGACCGGGGAGCTGTTTTTT. This sequence encodes CASSLRLGRRTGELFF.

In this sample, this clonotype turned up a few times. The genes are TRBV29-1 and TRBJ1-2; no clear D gene. V was clipped by 3 bases and J by 4 bases, with 6 bases between them. Germline V CDR1 and CDR2: SQVTM, ANQGSEA. This CDR3 has 11 residues. CDR3 nucleotide sequence: TGCAGCGTTGACGTCACCTATGGCTACACCTTC. This encodes CSVDVTYGYTF.

There are many counts of this clonotype. This chain links TRBV10-3 with TRBJ1-2; D is ambiguous. The germline V and J ends were trimmed by 2 bases and 0 bases, with 7 bases remaining between them. This CDR3 is 14 amino acids long. Germline V gene lookup returns CDR1 ENHRY and CDR2 SYGVKD. The CDR3 sequence: CAISEDGTNYGYTF. The CDR3 nucleotides are TGTGCCATCAGTGAGGACGGAACTAACTATGGCTACACCTTC.

This clonotype was seen ten or more times. The genes are TRBV19 and TRBJ1-1; 10 bases map to TRBD1. Per the germline V gene, CDR1 is LNHDA and CDR2 is SQIVND (reference sequence). This CDR3 is 14 amino acids long. Trimming took 6 bases from V and 7 from J; bases not matched to a gene: 8. CDR3 in amino acids: CASRTTGGEGEAFF. DNA of the CDR3: TGTGCCAGTAGGACGACAGGGGGCGAGGGTGAAGCTTTCTTT.

This clonotype was picked up many times. V usage is TRBV20-1 and J usage is TRBJ1-1; TRBD1 is a possible D gene (5 bases). Germline CDR1 is DFQATT and CDR2 is SNEGSKA (reference sequence). The CDR3 runs 14 residues. V was pared by 4 bases and J by 1 base, with 13 bases between. The CDR3 DNA follows: TGCAGTGCTAATCGACAGTGGGAGAACACTGAAGCTTTCTTT. Translated: CSANRQWENTEAFF.

This chain links TRBV6-5 with TRBJ1-5; D ambiguous. CDR1 and CDR2 from the germline V gene are MNHEY and SVGAGI. Trimming stripped 0 bases from V and 1 base from J, with 7 bases between. The CDR3 is made up of 15 amino acids. The CDR3 nucleotides read TGTGCCAGCAGTTACTCTGCTCCAAGCAATCAGCCCCAGCATTTT. The encoded protein is CASSYSAPSNQPQHF.

This clonotype was picked up many times. This chain joins TRBV19 and TRBJ1-1, with 10 bases aligning to TRBD1. Germline V CDR1 and CDR2: LNHDA, SQIVND (reference sequence). CDR3 length: 15 residues. The V and J ends lost 6 bases and 3 bases, in that order; junction bases with no gene match: 7. CDR3 coding DNA: TGTGCCAGTAGCTCCTCCGGGACAGGGGACACTGAAGCTTTCTTT. Encoded protein: CASSSSGTGDTEAFF.

This chain's CDR3 is CASSPHPNQYEQYF. CDR3 DNA sequence: TGTGCCAGCAGCCCACACCCGAACCAATACGAGCAGTACTTC. V usage is TRBV5-6 and J usage is TRBJ2-7; D unclear. Looked up from germline, CDR1 is SGHDT and CDR2 is YYEEEE. V gave up 4 bases and J gave up 4 bases, with 15 bases separating them. The CDR3 loop spans 14 amino acids.

The CDR3 DNA is TGTGCCAGCAGAACCAGGGCCGGCGCGGGCTACACCTTC. Translating gives CASRTRAGAGYTF. The chain combines TRBV2 with TRBJ1-2; the D gene is possibly TRBD1 (5 bases). The CDR3 totals 13 residues. In germline, CDR1 is SNHLY, CDR2 FYNNEI. V lost 6 bases and J 8 bases, leaving 16 bases between the germline ends.

This clonotype was seen only a few times. The chain uses TRBV10-3 and TRBJ1-2; D is ambiguous. Between the trimmed V and J ends, which lost 4 bases and 2 bases, there was a span of 8 bases. The germline CDR1 and CDR2 sequences are ENHRY and SYGVKD. The CDR3 runs 13 residues. The CDR3 spells CAISGTENYGYTF. CDR3 DNA sequence: TGTGCCATCAGTGGAACAGAGAACTATGGCTACACCTTC.

The chain recombines TRBV6-2 or TRBV6-3 with TRBJ1-2; 10 nucleotides align to TRBD1. Germline V gene lookup returns CDR1 MNHEY and CDR2 SVGEGT. This CDR3 region has 16 residues. V lost 5 bases to trimming and J lost 5 bases; unmatched junction nucleotides: 11. CDR3 sequence (DNA): TGTGCCAGCAGTCAACTCGAACCGGGACAGGGGTATGGCTACACCTTC. Translation gives CASSQLEPGQGYGYTF.

V and J are TRBV7-3 and TRBJ2-1; TRBD2 matches at 9 bases. The germline V gene has CDR1 SGHTA and CDR2 FQGTGA. V shed 5 bases and J 3 bases; nucleotides not matched to a gene: 8. The CDR3 consists of 16 residues. The chain's CDR3 is CASSPSGRTFYNEQFF. As DNA, the CDR3 is TGTGCCAGCAGCCCGAGCGGGAGGACTTTCTACAATGAGCAGTTCTTC.

This chain uses TRBV15 with TRBJ1-3; D perhaps matches TRBD1 (5 bases). This CDR3 is built from 17 residues. Trimming removed 1 base from V and 2 bases from J, with 15 bases in between. Germline V lookup: CDR1 LNHNV, CDR2 YYDKDF (reference sequence). The CDR3 loop is CATSRVGKAGPGNTIYF. CDR3 in DNA: TGTGCCACCAGCAGAGTGGGGAAAGCGGGACCTGGAAACACCATATATTTT.

In its sample, this clonotype was seen once. The V call is TRBV9, the J call TRBJ2-5; TRBD2 agrees at 14 bases. Germline assignment: CDR1 SGDLS and CDR2 YYNGEE. Trimming took 0 bases from V and 7 from J; bases not matched to a gene: 8. The CDR3 is made up of 17 amino acids. CDR3: CASSVEGLAGALVTQYF. The CDR3 nucleotides read TGTGCCAGCAGCGTAGAGGGACTAGCGGGAGCCCTCGTGACCCAGTACTTC.